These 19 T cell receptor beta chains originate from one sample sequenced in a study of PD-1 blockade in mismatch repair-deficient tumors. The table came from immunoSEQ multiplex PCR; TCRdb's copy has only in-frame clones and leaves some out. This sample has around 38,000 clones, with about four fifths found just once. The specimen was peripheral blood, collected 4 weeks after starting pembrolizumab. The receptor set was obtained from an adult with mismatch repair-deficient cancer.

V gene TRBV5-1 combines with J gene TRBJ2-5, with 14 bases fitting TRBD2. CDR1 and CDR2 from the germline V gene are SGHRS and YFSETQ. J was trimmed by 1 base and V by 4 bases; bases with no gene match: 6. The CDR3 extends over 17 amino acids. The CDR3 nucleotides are TGCGCCAGCAGCGAGGGACTAGCGGGAGTGACCCAAGAGACCCAGTACTTC. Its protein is CASSEGLAGVTQETQYF.

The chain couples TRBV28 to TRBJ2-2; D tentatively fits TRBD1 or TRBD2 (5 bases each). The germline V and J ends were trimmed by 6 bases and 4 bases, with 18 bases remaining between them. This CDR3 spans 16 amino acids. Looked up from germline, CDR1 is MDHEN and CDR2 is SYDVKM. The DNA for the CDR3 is TGTGCCAGCAGGGATCGAGACCGGGGCACCACCGGGGAGCTGTTTTTT. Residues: CASRDRDRGTTGELFF.

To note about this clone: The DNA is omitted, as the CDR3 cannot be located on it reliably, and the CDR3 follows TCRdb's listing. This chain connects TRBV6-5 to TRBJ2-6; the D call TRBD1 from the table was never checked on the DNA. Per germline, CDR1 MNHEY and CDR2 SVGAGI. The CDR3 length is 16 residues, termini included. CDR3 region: CASSSSTGSGANVLTF.

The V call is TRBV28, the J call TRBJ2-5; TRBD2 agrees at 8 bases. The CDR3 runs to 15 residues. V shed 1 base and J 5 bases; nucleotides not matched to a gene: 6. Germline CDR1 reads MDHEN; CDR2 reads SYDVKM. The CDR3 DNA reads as TGTGCCAGCAGTTTATACAGCGGGAGCGGGGAGACCCAGTACTTC. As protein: CASSLYSGSGETQYF. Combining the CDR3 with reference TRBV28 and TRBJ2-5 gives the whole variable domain DVKVTQSSRYLVKRTGEKVFLECVQDMDHENMFWYRQDPGLGLRLIYFSYDVKMKEKGDIPEGYSVSREKKERFSLILESASTNQTSMYLCASSLYSGSGETQYFGPGTRLLVL.

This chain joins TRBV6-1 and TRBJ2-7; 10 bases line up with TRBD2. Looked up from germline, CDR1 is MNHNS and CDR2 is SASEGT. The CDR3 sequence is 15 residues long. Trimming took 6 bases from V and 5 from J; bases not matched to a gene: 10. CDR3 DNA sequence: TGTGCCAGCAGGGCAGGGCTAGCGGGAGCCGACGAGCAGTACTTC. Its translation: CASRAGLAGADEQYF.

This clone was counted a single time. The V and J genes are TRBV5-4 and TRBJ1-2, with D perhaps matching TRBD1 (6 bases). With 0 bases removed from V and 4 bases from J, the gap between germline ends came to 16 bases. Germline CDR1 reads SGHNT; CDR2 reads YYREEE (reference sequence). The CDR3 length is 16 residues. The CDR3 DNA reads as TGTGCCAGCAGCTTGGACCCCGGGACATTCTCCTATGGCTACACCTTC. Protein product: CASSLDPGTFSYGYTF.

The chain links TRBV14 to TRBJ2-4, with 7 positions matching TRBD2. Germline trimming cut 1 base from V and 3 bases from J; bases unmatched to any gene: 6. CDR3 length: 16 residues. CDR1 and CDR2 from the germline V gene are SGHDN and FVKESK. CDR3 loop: CASSQGGGLDKNIQYF. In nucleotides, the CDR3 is TGTGCCAGCAGCCAAGGGGGGGGGTTGGACAAAAACATTCAGTACTTC.

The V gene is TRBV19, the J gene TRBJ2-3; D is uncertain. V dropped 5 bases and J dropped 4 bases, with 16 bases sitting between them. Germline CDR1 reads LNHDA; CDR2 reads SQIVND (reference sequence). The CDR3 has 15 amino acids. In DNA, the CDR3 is TGTGCCAGTAGTCAACGCGCAACAAGGGCAGATACGCAGTATTTT. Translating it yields CASSQRATRADTQYF.

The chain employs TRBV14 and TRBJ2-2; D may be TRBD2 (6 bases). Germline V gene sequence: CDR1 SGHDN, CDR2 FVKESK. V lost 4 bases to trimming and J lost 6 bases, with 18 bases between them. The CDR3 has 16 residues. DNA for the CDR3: TGTGCCAGCAGCCCGCTGGGGACTCCTGTGGCCGGGGAGCTGTTTTTT. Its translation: CASSPLGTPVAGELFF.

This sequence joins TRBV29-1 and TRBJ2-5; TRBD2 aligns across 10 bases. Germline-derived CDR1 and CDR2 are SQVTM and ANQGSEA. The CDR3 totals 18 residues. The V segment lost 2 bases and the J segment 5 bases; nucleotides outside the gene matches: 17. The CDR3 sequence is CSVEPPSSGRGVRETQYF. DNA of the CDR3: TGCAGCGTTGAACCTCCGTCTAGCGGGAGAGGGGTCAGGGAGACCCAGTACTTC.

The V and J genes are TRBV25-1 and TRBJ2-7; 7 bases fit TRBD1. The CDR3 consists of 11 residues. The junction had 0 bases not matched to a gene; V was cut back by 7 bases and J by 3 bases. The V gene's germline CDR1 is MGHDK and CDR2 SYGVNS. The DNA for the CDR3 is TGTGCCAGCACAGGGGGCTACGAGCAGTACTTC. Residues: CASTGGYEQYF.

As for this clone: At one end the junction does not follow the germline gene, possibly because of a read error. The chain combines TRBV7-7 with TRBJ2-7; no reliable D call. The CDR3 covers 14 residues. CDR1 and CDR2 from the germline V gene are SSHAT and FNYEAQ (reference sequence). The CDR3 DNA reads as TGTGCTAGCAGCCCCCGGTCCCCAGCCTACGAGCAGTACTTC. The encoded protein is CASSPRSPAYEQYF. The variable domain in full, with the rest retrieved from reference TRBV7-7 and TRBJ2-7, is GAGVSQSPRYKVTKRGQDVTLRCDPISSHATLYWYQQALGQGPEFLTYFNYEAQPDKSGLPSDRFSAERPEGSISTLTIQRTEQRDSAMYRCASSPRSPAYEQYFGPGTRLTVT.

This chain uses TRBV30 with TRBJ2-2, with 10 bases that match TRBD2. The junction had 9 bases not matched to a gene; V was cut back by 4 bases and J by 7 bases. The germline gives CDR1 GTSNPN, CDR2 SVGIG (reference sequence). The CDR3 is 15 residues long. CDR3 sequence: CAWKATSGTIGELFF. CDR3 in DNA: TGTGCCTGGAAAGCAACTAGCGGGACAATCGGGGAGCTGTTTTTT.

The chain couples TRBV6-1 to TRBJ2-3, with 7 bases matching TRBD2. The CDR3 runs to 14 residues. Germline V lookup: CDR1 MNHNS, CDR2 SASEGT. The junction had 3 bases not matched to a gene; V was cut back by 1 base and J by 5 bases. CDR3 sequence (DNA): TGTGCCAGCAGTGAAGGGCTAGCGGTAGATACGCAGTATTTT. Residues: CASSEGLAVDTQYF.

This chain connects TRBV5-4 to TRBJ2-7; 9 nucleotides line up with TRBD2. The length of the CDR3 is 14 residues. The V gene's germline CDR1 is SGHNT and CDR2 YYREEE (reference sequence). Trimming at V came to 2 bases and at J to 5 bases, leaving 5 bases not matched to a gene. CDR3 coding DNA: TGTGCCAGCAGCTTTGGCGGGAGGGCCGACGAGCAGTACTTC. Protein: CASSFGGRADEQYF.

Written as DNA, the CDR3 is TGTGCCAGCACTCTAGACAGGGGCACAGATACGCAGTATTTT. Protein product: CASTLDRGTDTQYF. This chain links TRBV6-6 with TRBJ2-3; 7 nucleotides agree with TRBD1. Trimming at V came to 7 bases and at J to 1 base, leaving 5 bases not matched to a gene. Germline CDR1 MNHNY, CDR2 SVGAGI (reference sequence). This CDR3 comprises 14 residues.

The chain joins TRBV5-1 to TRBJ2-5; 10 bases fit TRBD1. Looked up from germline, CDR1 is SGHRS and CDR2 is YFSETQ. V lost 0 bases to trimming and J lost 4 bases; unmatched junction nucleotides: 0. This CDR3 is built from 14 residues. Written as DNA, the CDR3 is TGCGCCAGCAGCTTGGGACAGGGGGCAGAGACCCAGTACTTC. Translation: CASSLGQGAETQYF. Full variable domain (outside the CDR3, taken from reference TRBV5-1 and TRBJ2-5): KAGVTQTPRYLIKTRGQQVTLSCSPISGHRSVSWYQQTPGQGLQFLFEYFSETQRNKGNFPGRFSGRQFSNSRSEMNVSTLELGDSALYLCASSLGQGAETQYFGPGTRLLVL.

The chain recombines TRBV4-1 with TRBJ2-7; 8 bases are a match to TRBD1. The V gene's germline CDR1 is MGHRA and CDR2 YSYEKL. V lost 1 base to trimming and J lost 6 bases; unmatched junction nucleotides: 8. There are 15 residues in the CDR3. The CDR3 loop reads CASSQVVGQASEQYF. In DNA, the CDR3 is TGCGCCAGCAGCCAAGTTGTGGGACAGGCCTCCGAGCAGTACTTC.

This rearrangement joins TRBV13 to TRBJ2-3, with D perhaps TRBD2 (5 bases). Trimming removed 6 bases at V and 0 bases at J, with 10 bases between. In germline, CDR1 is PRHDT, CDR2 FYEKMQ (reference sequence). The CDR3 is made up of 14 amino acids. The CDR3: CASSHIASTDTQYF. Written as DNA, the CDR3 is TGTGCCAGCAGTCATATAGCGAGCACAGATACGCAGTATTTT.